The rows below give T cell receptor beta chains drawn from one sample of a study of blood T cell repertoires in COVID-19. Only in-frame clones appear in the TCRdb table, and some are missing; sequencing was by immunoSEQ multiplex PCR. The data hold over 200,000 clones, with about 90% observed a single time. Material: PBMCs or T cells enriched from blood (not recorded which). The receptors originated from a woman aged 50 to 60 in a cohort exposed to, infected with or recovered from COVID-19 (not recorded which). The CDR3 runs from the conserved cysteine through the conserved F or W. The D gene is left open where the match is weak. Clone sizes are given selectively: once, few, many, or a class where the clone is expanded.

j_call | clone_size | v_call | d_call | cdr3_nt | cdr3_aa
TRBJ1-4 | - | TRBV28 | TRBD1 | TGTGCCAGCAGCCCGGGACAGGCGGCTAATGAAAAACTGTTTTTT | CASSPGQAANEKLFF
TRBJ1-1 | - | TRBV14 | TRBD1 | TGTGCCAGCAGCCAACGACAGGGAGGGAACACTGAAGCTTTCTTT | CASSQRQGGNTEAFF
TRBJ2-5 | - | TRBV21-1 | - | TGTGCCAGCAGCACACCGACTCAGGGGGCCGGAGAGACCCAGTACTTC | CASSTPTQGAGETQYF
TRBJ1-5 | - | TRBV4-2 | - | TGTGCCAGCAGCCAAGATGGAGGAATCAATCAGCCCCAGCATTTT | CASSQDGGINQPQHF
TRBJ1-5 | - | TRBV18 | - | TGTGCCAGCACGGGGAATAGCAATCAGCCCCAGCATTTT | CASTGNSNQPQHF
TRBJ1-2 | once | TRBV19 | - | TGTGCCAGTAACACGGGGAGGGACGGGAGTGGCTACACCTTC | CASNTGRDGSGYTF
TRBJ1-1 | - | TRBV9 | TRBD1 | TGTGCCAGCAGCGGAGAGGATTCGACAGGGTGGGGTGGGGACACTGAAGCTTTCTTT | CASSGEDSTGWGGDTEAFF
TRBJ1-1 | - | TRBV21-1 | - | TGTGCCAGCAGCAAAGGGGCAGGTTCCACTGAAGCTTTCTTT | CASSKGAGSTEAFF
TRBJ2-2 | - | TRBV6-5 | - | TGTGCCAGCAGTTACGGGCAGGGAGGCACCGGGGAGCTGTTTTTT | CASSYGQGGTGELFF
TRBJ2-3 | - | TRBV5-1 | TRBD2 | TGCGCCAGCAGCTGGACTAGCGGGGGTATTACAGATACGCAGTATTTT | CASSWTSGGITDTQYF
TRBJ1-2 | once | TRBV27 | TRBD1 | TGTGCCAGCAGGTCTAAGGGGACAGAGTTTTATGGCTACACCTTC | CASRSKGTEFYGYTF
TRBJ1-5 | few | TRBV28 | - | TGTGCCAGCAGTTTAGGGGGGTTTGGGAAGCGGAGCAATCAGCCCCAGCATTTT | CASSLGGFGKRSNQPQHF
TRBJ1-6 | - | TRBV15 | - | TGTGCCACCAGCCCCGAAGGGGGGGGCTCCTATAATTCACCCCTCCACTTT | CATSPEGGGSYNSPLHF
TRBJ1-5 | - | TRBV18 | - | TGTGCCAGCTCACCACCGGGGACACCCGACAATCAGCCCCAGCATTTT | CASSPPGTPDNQPQHF
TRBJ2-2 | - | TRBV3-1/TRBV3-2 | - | TGTGCCAGCAGCCAACCGACTAGCACCGGGGAGCTGTTTTTT | CASSQPTSTGELFF
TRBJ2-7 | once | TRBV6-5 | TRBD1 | TGTGCCAGCAGTTACAACAGGGGAACTCACAACGAGCAGTACTTC | CASSYNRGTHNEQYF
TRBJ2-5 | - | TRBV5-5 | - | TGTGCCAGCAGCCGAGGTCTACAAGAGACCCAGTACTTC | CASSRGLQETQYF
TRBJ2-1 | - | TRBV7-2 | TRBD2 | TGTGCCAGCAGCCCTTTAGCGGGGGGCCTTGAGCAGTTCTTC | CASSPLAGGLEQFF
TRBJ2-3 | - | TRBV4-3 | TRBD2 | TGCGCCAGCAGCCAATCCCCTAGCGGGGGGGCCCTGGGGGCAGATACGCAGTATTTT | CASSQSPSGGALGADTQYF
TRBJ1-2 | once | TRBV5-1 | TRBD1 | TGCGCCAGCAGCTTGGAATCACAGGGGGCTGGCTACACCTTC | CASSLESQGAGYTF
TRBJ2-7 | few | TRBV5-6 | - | TGTGCCAGCAGCCCGGACACCAGCTACGAGCAGTACTTC | CASSPDTSYEQYF
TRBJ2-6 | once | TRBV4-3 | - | TGCGCCAGCAGCTTCGAGGGGGCTGGGGCCAACGTCCTGACTTTC | CASSFEGAGANVLTF
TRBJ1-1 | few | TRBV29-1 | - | TGCAGCGCCCTAGGGGGGGTGGGCACTGAAGCTTTCTTT | CSALGGVGTEAFF
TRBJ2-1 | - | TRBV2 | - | TGTGCCAGCAATGAGTACAGATACAATGAGCAGTTCTTC | CASNEYRYNEQFF
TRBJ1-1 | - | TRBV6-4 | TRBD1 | TGTGCCAGCAGGCCGGGACAGGGGGGCACTGAAGCTTTCTTT | CASRPGQGGTEAFF
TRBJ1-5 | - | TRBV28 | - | TGTGCCAGCAGCCCCGGACAGAGCAATCAGCCCCAGCATTTT | CASSPGQSNQPQHF
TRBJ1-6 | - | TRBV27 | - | TGTGCCAGCAGTTACACTAGTAATTCACCCCTCCACTTT | CASSYTSNSPLHF
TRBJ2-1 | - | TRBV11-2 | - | TGTGCCAGCAGCTTAGAGCGTACGAGCTCCTACAATGAGCAGTTCTTC | CASSLERTSSYNEQFF
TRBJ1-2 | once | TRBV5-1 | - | TGCGCCAGCAGCTCAGGGGCTGGGACCTATGGCTACACCTTC | CASSSGAGTYGYTF
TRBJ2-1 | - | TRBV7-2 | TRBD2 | TGTGCCAGCAGCTCGAGCGGGGGGTCCTACAATGAGCAGTTCTTC | CASSSSGGSYNEQFF